This T cell receptor (beta chain) was identified during a study of T cell responses to AZD1222 COVID-19 vaccine. CDR3 length: 14 residues. Per germline, CDR1 SNHLY and CDR2 FYNNEI. The V end lost 2 bases, the J end lost 0 bases, and 7 bases lay between the germline ends. The data were produced by immunoSEQ multiplex PCR, yet TCRdb's version contains in-frame clones alone and is incomplete. The sample lists under 150,000 clones, approximately 91% occurring once. The chain is built from TRBV2 and TRBJ1-1, with D unresolved. Specimen: peripheral blood, collected on day 0 of AZD1222 vaccination. This receptor was obtained from an adult in good health. The CDR3 here is CASSEQSVNTEAFF. CDR3 sequence (DNA): TGTGCCAGCAGTGAACAGTCGGTGAACACTGAAGCTTTCTTT.